This T cell receptor beta chain emerged from a study of T cell repertoires in cytomegalovirus infection. Study-level information: Well-studied HLA-B-restricted CMV epitopes were used in the study alongside recently identified HLA-C-restricted ones. TCR beta signatures that were public indicated CMV infection and matching HLA type.

TCRdb recomputed calls from the reads with MiXCR, one row per CDR3 protein. The sample carries about 360,000 distinct CDR3 sequences, 34% recorded once. With regard to this clonotype: Its cognate antigen is unknown.

The CDR3 extends over 15 amino acids. The ends were cut back, 7 bases at V and 1 base at J, with 17 bases in the middle. Germline V gene data show CDR1 as MNHNS and CDR2 as SASEGT. This TCR was recovered from a human donor in good health (CMV status not recorded). Some clones in this sample may be carry-over from other donors' samples. Source: cultured PBMCs, taken from culture after CMV antigen stimulation. The rearrangement joins TRBV6-1 to TRBJ2-7; perhaps TRBD2 as D (5 bases). CDR3 amino acids: CASNRADRGSYEQYF. DNA of the CDR3: TGTGCCAGCAACAGAGCGGACCGAGGGTCCTACGAGCAGTACTTC.